This T cell receptor (beta chain) was sequenced during a study of response to subunit inactivated influenza vaccine. Study-level findings and limits: It was the authors' suggestion that each seasonal influenza vaccination recruits few new T cells.

The germline CDR1 and CDR2 sequences are MNHEY and SVGEGT. V lost 6 bases and J 0 bases, leaving 18 bases between the germline ends. The CDR3 has 18 residues. TCRdb redid the calling of the RT-PCR reads with MiXCR, one entry per CDR3 protein. The sample lists fewer than 600,000 distinct CDR3 sequences; approximately 7.8% were seen once. Comments on this clonotype: Its antigen is currently unknown.

This receptor was taken from a man in his fifties or sixties who received an inactivated influenza vaccine. The sequencing used PBMCs from blood, collected around 25 months after vaccination. V gene TRBV6-2 or TRBV6-3 combines with J gene TRBJ2-6; tentatively, D is TRBD1 (5 bases). In DNA, the CDR3 is TGTGCCAGCAGAAGAACAGGAGTTCTAAACTCTGGGGCCAACGTCCTGACTTTC. Encoded protein: CASRRTGVLNSGANVLTF.